The clone carrying this T cell receptor (beta chain) was picked up many times. As yet, its antigen is unknown. The data are from a study of T cells after yellow fever vaccination. Study results and caveats: Of the clonotypes, a small share occurred in both CD4 and CD8 compartments. Boosting was followed by the reappearance of most primary-vaccination clones (approximately 95% CD4, roughly 90% CD8). Peak timing came faster in the weaker secondary response, day 5 versus 15.

The CDR3 sequence is 13 residues long. Germline V CDR1 and CDR2: MDHEN, SYDVKM. Trimming took 2 bases from V and 8 from J, leaving 7 bases between them. The authors made TCR cDNA by 5'RACE template switching, adding a universal primer site and UMIs. MiXCR, applied by TCRdb to the 5' RACE reads, yields one record per CDR3 protein. The sample comprises 450,000 to 550,000 distinct CDR3 sequences, less than 25% of which are singletons, and around 16% rests with the top ten. The sequencing used PBMCs, collected 21 days after the first yellow fever vaccination. The sequence derives from a man younger than 35 who received the YFV17D yellow fever vaccine. J is TRBJ1-6 and V is TRBV28, with no clear D. The chain's CDR3 is CASSLTRHSPLHF. DNA for the CDR3: TGTGCCAGCAGTTTAACCAGGCATTCACCCCTCCACTTT.